This paragraph covers one T cell receptor (beta chain) sequence. Each recovered donor of Cohort 3 presented with two negative PCRs, clearance, or symptom resolution. Authors' data handling: Reference gene primer amplification gave estimated nucleated cell counts. TCRdb's table, derived via immunoSEQ multiplex PCR, lists solely in-frame clones and lacks some. Clone size and the V and J calls come from that table; the DNA yielded D and trimming. The sample lists just over 150,000 clones, roughly 90% seen once, with about 6.6% in the top ten. The germline V and J ends were trimmed by 0 bases and 5 bases, with 17 bases remaining between them. There are 16 residues in the CDR3. From germline, CDR1 is SGHRS and CDR2 YFSETQ. The data belong to a study of blood T cell repertoires in COVID-19.

The specimen sequenced was PBMCs or T cells enriched from blood (not recorded which). This TCR came from a woman aged 45 to 65 who had recovered from COVID-19. This chain connects TRBV5-1 to TRBJ2-5; maybe TRBD1 (5 bases). CDR3 sequence reads: CASSLDQGPGVETQYF. The CDR3 coding sequence is TGCGCCAGCAGCTTGGACCAGGGCCCGGGCGTCGAGACCCAGTACTTC.